The present entry profiles one T cell receptor (beta chain) with its context. Germline loops: CDR1 LGHNA, CDR2 YNFKEQ. The V end was cut by 0 bases, the J end by 0 bases, with 16 bases between. This CDR3 is built from 18 residues. This record belongs to a study of blood T cell repertoires in COVID-19. In the study overall: The United States, Italy and Spain provided the acute and convalescent COVID-19 samples. Sources were T cells, B-cell-depleted T cells, or PBMCs; the material itself was cDNA or gDNA.

Sequenced by immunoSEQ multiplex PCR; TCRdb stores in-frame clones only, minus some. The table lists about 300,000 clones, more than 70% of them singletons, with roughly 6.9% in the top ten. The sequenced sample consisted of peripheral blood. This chain connects TRBV4-2 to TRBJ2-3; D perhaps matches TRBD1 (5 bases). The receptor comes from a woman aged 25-40 years who had recovered from COVID-19. The CDR3 reads CASSQEGQGHSSTDTQYF. The CDR3 DNA sequence: TGTGCCAGCAGCCAAGAAGGTCAGGGTCACTCTAGCACAGATACGCAGTATTTT.